The 29 T cell receptor beta chains below all came from one sample that was sequenced in a study of blood T cell repertoires in COVID-19. Assay: immunoSEQ multiplex PCR; the TCRdb copy retains only in-frame clones and omits some. The table records roughly 87,000 clones, roughly 78% of them present only once. The sequenced sample consisted of peripheral blood. All receptors come from a woman at least 80 years old with acute or convalescent COVID-19.

This chain joins TRBV4-3 and TRBJ2-3; 9 bases are a match to TRBD2. V was clipped by 0 bases and J by 3 bases; unmatched bases: 4. This CDR3 is 16 amino acids long. Looked up from germline, CDR1 is LGHNA and CDR2 is YSLEER. As DNA, the CDR3 is TGCGCCAGCAGCCAAGATAAGCGGGGGGATACAGATACGCAGTATTTT. Its translation: CASSQDKRGDTDTQYF.

The genes are TRBV6-6 and TRBJ2-1; 7 bases are shared with TRBD1. CDR1 and CDR2 from the germline V gene are MNHNY and SVGAGI (reference sequence). The V gene end was trimmed by 4 bases and the J gene end by 9 bases; junction bases not matched to a gene: 15. The CDR3 is made up of 16 amino acids. This CDR3 is CASSSLKTGRFGEQFF. CDR3 DNA sequence: TGTGCCAGCAGTTCCCTCAAGACAGGGCGGTTTGGTGAGCAGTTCTTC.

This clone was seen a handful of times. The chain has TRBV4-1 and TRBJ2-3; D is unresolved. V dropped 1 base and J dropped 3 bases, with 14 bases sitting between them. In germline, CDR1 is MGHRA, CDR2 YSYEKL. The CDR3 consists of 16 residues. The CDR3 DNA follows: TGCGCCAGCAGCCAAGGGGCCAATCGTAGGACAGATACGCAGTATTTT. Translating gives CASSQGANRRTDTQYF.

The rearrangement links TRBV3-1 (or the pseudogene TRBV3-2) to TRBJ1-2; D is undetermined. Germline-derived CDR1 and CDR2 are LGHDT and YNNKEL (reference sequence). Trimming left V 1 base short and J 4 bases short, with 4 bases between. This CDR3 is built from 12 residues. The CDR3 DNA sequence: TGTGCCAGCAGCCAAGGACTCTATGGCTACACCTTC. Translating it yields CASSQGLYGYTF.

This chain connects TRBV4-1 to TRBJ2-7; TRBD1 agrees at 9 bases. There are 17 residues in the CDR3. Looked up from germline, CDR1 is MGHRA and CDR2 is YSYEKL. J was trimmed by 2 bases and V by 5 bases; bases with no gene match: 13. CDR3 in DNA: TGCGCCAGCAGCACTCCCGGGACAGGGAGATATCCCTACGAGCAGTACTTC. It translates to CASSTPGTGRYPYEQYF.

The CDR3 reads CASTLWEFYGYTF. The CDR3, as DNA: TGTGCCAGTACCCTTTGGGAGTTCTATGGCTACACCTTC. This chain joins TRBV19 and TRBJ1-2; D is undetermined. Germline V gene lookup returns CDR1 LNHDA and CDR2 SQIVND (reference sequence). Trimming shortened V by 7 bases and J by 4 bases, and 13 bases separated the two germline ends. There are 13 residues in the CDR3. Complete variable domain (other parts from reference TRBV19 and TRBJ1-2): DGGITQSPKYLFRKEGQNVTLSCEQNLNHDAMYWYRQDPGQGLRLIYYSQIVNDFQKGDIAEGYSVSREKKESFPLTVTSAQKNPTAFYLCASTLWEFYGYTFGSGTRLTVV.

This clone was seen only a few times. V is TRBV12-2 and J is TRBJ1-2; the table calls TRBD1, which could not be checked here. TRBV12-2 counts as a pseudogene. This CDR3 contains 13 residues. Here the CDR3 DNA reads TGTGCAAGTCGCTTAGTTTTACAGTATGGCTACACCTTC. Its protein product is CASRLVLQYGYTF.

This chain connects TRBV7-6 to TRBJ2-2; the match to TRBD1 covers 7 bases. Germline CDR1 SGHVS, CDR2 FNYEAQ. CDR3 length: 13 amino acids. V lost 2 bases to trimming and J lost 9 bases; unmatched junction nucleotides: 3. Written as DNA, the CDR3 is TGTGCCAGCAGCTTAAGGACAGGCTGGGAGCTGTTTTTT. Translation: CASSLRTGWELFF.

This clone showed up just a few times. The chain carries TRBV7-9 and TRBJ1-4, with TRBD1 identical over 7 bases. J was trimmed by 5 bases and V by 5 bases; bases with no gene match: 11. This CDR3 has 16 residues. Germline CDR1 is SEHNR and CDR2 is FQNEAQ (reference sequence). CDR3 protein: CASSGYRQGTNEKLFF. The CDR3 DNA sequence: TGTGCCAGCAGCGGATATCGACAGGGAACCAATGAAAAACTGTTTTTT.

This chain uses TRBV10-3 with TRBJ1-2; D call uncertain. Germline CDR1 and CDR2: ENHRY and SYGVKD. CDR3 length: 12 amino acids. V was pared by 6 bases and J by 3 bases, with 8 bases between. The CDR3 region is CAIRQQDYGYTF. The CDR3 nucleotides read TGTGCCATCAGGCAACAAGACTATGGCTACACCTTC.

The rearrangement uses TRBV19 and TRBJ1-1; 8 nucleotides align to TRBD1. The length of the CDR3 is 17 residues. V was clipped by 0 bases and J by 1 base; unmatched bases: 7. Germline V CDR1 and CDR2: LNHDA, SQIVND (reference sequence). As DNA, the CDR3 is TGTGCCAGTAGTATAGATGGGGACAGGTACTCGAACACTGAAGCTTTCTTT. Protein: CASSIDGDRYSNTEAFF.

The rearrangement joins TRBV18 to TRBJ1-1; 9 bases agree with TRBD1. The V gene's germline CDR1 is KGHSH and CDR2 LQKENI. The CDR3 is made up of 15 amino acids. V shed 4 bases, J shed 3 bases, and the junction held 6 bases outside the gene matches. The CDR3 DNA reads TGTGCCAGCTCACTGGGACAGGGCGGTTACACTGAAGCTTTCTTT. This encodes CASSLGQGGYTEAFF.

This clone was seen a single time. This chain links TRBV28 with TRBJ1-5; 7 nucleotides align to TRBD1. The trim removed 6 bases at V and 5 bases at J, leaving 10 bases unmatched. This CDR3 spans 15 amino acids. Germline loops: CDR1 MDHEN, CDR2 SYDVKM. CDR3 nucleotides: TGTGCCAGCAGCCCACCTGCAGGGGGGTATCAGCCCCAGCATTTT. Residues: CASSPPAGGYQPQHF.

The chain has TRBV7-6 and TRBJ2-5; 10 bases are a match to TRBD1. The germline V gene has CDR1 SGHVS and CDR2 FNYEAQ. The V and J ends lost 1 base and 5 bases, in that order; junction bases with no gene match: 13. The CDR3 extends over 18 amino acids. CDR3 sequence reads: CASSLDSDEDRGWETQYF. The CDR3 coding sequence is TGTGCCAGCAGCTTAGATAGCGATGAGGACAGGGGGTGGGAGACCCAGTACTTC.

The CDR3 sequence: CASSSSGGGQETQYF. In nucleotides, the CDR3 is TGCGCCAGCAGCTCTAGCGGGGGGGGGCAAGAGACCCAGTACTTC. The chain links TRBV5-1 to TRBJ2-5; 12 nucleotides align to TRBD2. With 3 bases clipped from V and 2 bases from J, the junction kept 2 bases outside the gene matches. The CDR3 runs 15 residues. Germline-derived CDR1 and CDR2 are SGHRS and YFSETQ.

The chain combines TRBV24-1 with TRBJ2-1; D is possibly TRBD1 (5 bases). Germline CDR1 and CDR2: KGHDR and SFDVKD. Trimming left V 4 bases short and J 10 bases short, with 13 bases between. This CDR3 is built from 13 residues. CDR3 sequence reads: CATSDPTDSEQFF. The DNA of the CDR3 is TGTGCCACCAGTGACCCGACAGATTCCGAGCAGTTCTTC.

This rearrangement joins TRBV5-5 to TRBJ2-7, with a tentative D call TRBD2 (5 bases). V lost 7 bases, J lost 6 bases, and 20 bases lay in between. Germline values: CDR1 SGHKS, CDR2 YYEKEE (reference sequence). The CDR3 runs to 14 residues. The CDR3 DNA sequence: TGTGCCAGCGGCTCGCGGCTAGCCCCCTCCGAGCAGTACTTC. It translates to CASGSRLAPSEQYF.

This sequence joins TRBV5-1 and TRBJ2-5; 11 bases are shared with TRBD2. After removal of 4 bases from V and 12 bases from J, the junction contained 5 bases not matched to a gene. Germline-derived CDR1 and CDR2 are SGHRS and YFSETQ. The CDR3 contains 12 residues. The CDR3: CASSPLTSGEYF. CDR3 coding DNA: TGCGCCAGCAGCCCTCTGACTAGCGGGGAGTACTTC.

The V and J genes are TRBV4-1 and TRBJ2-1, with TRBD1 matching 9 bases. The CDR3 is 16 amino acids. Looked up from germline, CDR1 is MGHRA and CDR2 is YSYEKL. With V trimmed by 0 bases and J by 8 bases, 8 bases remained unmatched. The DNA of the CDR3 is TGCGCCAGCAGCCAAGAGGGGACAGGGATTCAGGATGAGCAGTTCTTC. Translated: CASSQEGTGIQDEQFF.

This chain connects TRBV24-1 to TRBJ2-2, with 7 nucleotides matching TRBD1. The V gene end was trimmed by 9 bases and the J gene end by 3 bases; junction bases not matched to a gene: 6. CDR1 is KGHDR and CDR2 is SFDVKD in the germline V gene. The length of the CDR3 is 14 residues. The CDR3 region has the DNA TGTGCCACCCAGAGGGGGCAGGACACCGGGGAGCTGTTTTTT. Residues: CATQRGQDTGELFF.

The chain recombines TRBV11-2 with TRBJ1-3; TRBD1 matches at 9 bases. The germline V gene has CDR1 SGHAT and CDR2 FQNNGV. CDR3 length equals 16 residues. The V segment lost 5 bases and the J segment 2 bases; nucleotides outside the gene matches: 7. Here the CDR3 reads CASSLVGDRAGNTIYF. DNA of the CDR3: TGTGCCAGCAGCCTTGTGGGGGACAGGGCTGGAAACACCATATATTTT.

The chain joins TRBV4-2 to TRBJ2-1; TRBD2 might be the D (5 bases). Trimming took 3 bases from V and 4 from J, leaving 22 bases between them. This CDR3 is 18 amino acids long. Germline V gene lookup returns CDR1 LGHNA and CDR2 YNFKEQ. Written as DNA, the CDR3 is TGTGCCAGCAGCCACCTAGCAAGGGCCTATAACCCTTACAATGAGCAGTTCTTC. It translates to CASSHLARAYNPYNEQFF.

This chain connects TRBV11-1 to TRBJ1-1, with D maybe TRBD1 (6 bases). V was clipped by 5 bases and J by 7 bases, with 17 bases between them. The CDR3 is made up of 14 amino acids. In germline, CDR1 is SGHAT, CDR2 FQDESV (reference sequence). CDR3 sequence reads: CASSHRQARDEAFF. In DNA form, the CDR3 reads TGTGCCAGCAGCCACAGACAGGCTCGAGATGAAGCTTTCTTT. The complete variable domain, with remaining parts taken from reference TRBV11-1 and TRBJ1-1, reads EAEVAQSPRYKITEKSQAVAFWCDPISGHATLYWYRQILGQGPELLVQFQDESVVDDSQLPKDRFSAERLKGVDSTLKIQPAELGDSAMYLCASSHRQARDEAFFGQGTRLTVV.

The chain is built from TRBV15 and TRBJ2-2; D is ambiguous. CDR1 is LNHNV, CDR2 YYDKDF, per germline (reference sequence). The ends were cut back, 0 bases at V and 7 bases at J, with 15 bases in the middle. The CDR3 has 16 amino acids. The CDR3, as DNA: TGTGCCACCAGCAGAGAACAAGTAGCCTTGGGCGGGGAGCTGTTTTTT. Translated, it gives CATSREQVALGGELFF.

This clone has more than one count but fewer than ten. The J gene is TRBJ2-5, the V gene TRBV6-2 or TRBV6-3; possibly TRBD1 for D (6 bases). V lost 2 bases to trimming and J lost 4 bases, with 14 bases between them. The CDR3 length is 15 residues. CDR1 MNHEY and CDR2 SVGEGT come from the germline V gene. The CDR3 nucleotides read TGTGCCAGCAGTTACCGCCAGGGGATGAGAGAGACCCAGTACTTC. Protein: CASSYRQGMRETQYF.

The rearrangement links TRBV11-1 to TRBJ2-2; maybe TRBD1 (6 bases). Looked up from germline, CDR1 is SGHAT and CDR2 is FQDESV (reference sequence). V lost 4 bases and J 8 bases, leaving 11 bases between the germline ends. This CDR3 contains 13 residues. The CDR3 nucleotides read TGTGCCAGCAGCTGGGGGCCCGGGGGGGAGCTGTTTTTT. It codes for CASSWGPGGELFF.

The chain uses TRBV10-3 and TRBJ2-3; 7 bases align to TRBD2. V shed 2 bases, J shed 0 bases, and the junction held 2 bases outside the gene matches. In germline, CDR1 is ENHRY, CDR2 SYGVKD. The CDR3 is made up of 15 amino acids. The CDR3 loop is CAISEERGSTDTQYF. For the CDR3, the DNA is TGTGCCATCAGTGAGGAGCGGGGTAGCACAGATACGCAGTATTTT.

The chain has TRBV29-1 and TRBJ2-5; 7 positions match TRBD1. The CDR3 totals 16 residues. The V and J ends lost 3 bases and 2 bases, in that order; junction bases with no gene match: 12. The germline V gene encodes CDR1 SQVTM and CDR2 ANQGSEA. This CDR3 is CSVDSAWTGFQETQYF. In nucleotides, the CDR3 is TGCAGCGTTGATAGCGCGTGGACAGGTTTTCAAGAGACCCAGTACTTC.

This chain uses TRBV5-4 with TRBJ1-5; TRBD1 might be the D (5 bases). The CDR3 is made up of 16 amino acids. Germline V gene data show CDR1 as SGHNT and CDR2 as YYREEE (reference sequence). The germline V and J ends were trimmed by 0 bases and 2 bases, with 12 bases remaining between them. CDR3 residues: CASSLALGAGNQPQHF. CDR3 sequence (DNA): TGTGCCAGCAGCTTGGCCTTAGGGGCGGGCAATCAGCCCCAGCATTTT.